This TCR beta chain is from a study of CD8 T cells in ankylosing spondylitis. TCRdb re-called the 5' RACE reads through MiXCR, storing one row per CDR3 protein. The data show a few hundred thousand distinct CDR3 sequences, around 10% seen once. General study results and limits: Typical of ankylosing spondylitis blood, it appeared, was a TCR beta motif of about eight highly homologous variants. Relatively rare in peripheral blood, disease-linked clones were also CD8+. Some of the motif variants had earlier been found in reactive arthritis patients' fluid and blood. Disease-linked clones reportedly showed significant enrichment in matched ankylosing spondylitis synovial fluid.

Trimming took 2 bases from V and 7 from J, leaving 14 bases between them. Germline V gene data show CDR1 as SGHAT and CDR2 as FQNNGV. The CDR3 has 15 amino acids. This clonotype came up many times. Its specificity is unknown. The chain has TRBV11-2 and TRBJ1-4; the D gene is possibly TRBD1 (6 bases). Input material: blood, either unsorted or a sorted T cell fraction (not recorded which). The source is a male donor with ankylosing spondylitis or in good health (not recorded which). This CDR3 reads CASSLLQGVGEKLFF. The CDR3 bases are TGTGCCAGCAGCTTACTACAGGGAGTTGGTGAAAAACTGTTTTTT.